These T cell receptor beta chains were read from a single sample in a study of OX40 agonist ivuxolimab in advanced cancers. Assay: immunoSEQ multiplex PCR; the TCRdb copy retains only in-frame clones and omits some. The sample carries about 100,000 clones, about 90% recorded once. Sequencing was performed on CD4+ or CD8+ T cells sorted from blood, taken in a trial of the OX40 agonist ivuxolimab. The receptors originated from an adult with an advanced solid tumor such as melanoma, head and neck, liver or kidney cancer. Both conserved end residues are part of each CDR3. The D gene is left open where the match is weak. Expanded clones are given a class, and other clones once, few, many or no size at all.

TRBV6-1	TRBJ2-7	.	.	CASSEFGEQYF	TGTGCCAGCAGTGAATTCGGCGAGCAGTACTTC
TRBV6-1	TRBJ1-5	.	TRBD1	CASAPGTGGHQPQHF	TGTGCCAGTGCACCGGGGACAGGGGGCCATCAGCCCCAGCATTTT
TRBV7-8	TRBJ2-3	.	.	CASSLPALRTDTQYF	TGTGCCAGCAGCTTACCCGCCCTACGCACAGATACGCAGTATTTT
TRBV11-3	TRBJ2-1	few	.	CASSLDHMDEQFF	TGTGCCAGCAGCTTAGATCACATGGATGAGCAGTTCTTC
TRBV11-3	TRBJ2-6	.	.	CASSLQTSGANVLTF	TGTGCCAGCAGCTTACAGACTTCTGGGGCCAACGTCCTGACTTTC
TRBV28	TRBJ2-7	.	.	CASSLGFSSYEQYF	TGTGCCAGCAGTTTAGGGTTTTCCTCCTACGAGCAGTACTTC
TRBV27	TRBJ2-7	.	.	CASSLSGTPSGEQYF	TGTGCCAGCAGTTTATCCGGGACACCCTCGGGCGAGCAGTACTTC
TRBV5-5	TRBJ1-1	.	.	CASSLDAEAFF	TGTGCCAGCAGCTTGGACGCTGAAGCTTTCTTT
TRBV9	TRBJ2-1	.	.	CASSRTLAGPYNEQFF	TGTGCCAGCAGTCGGACCTTGGCAGGGCCCTACAATGAGCAGTTCTTC
TRBV6-1	TRBJ2-2	.	.	CASSVRGNTGELFF	TGTGCCAGCAGTGTAAGGGGGAACACCGGGGAGCTGTTTTTT
TRBV7-2	TRBJ1-5	.	.	CASSLVASPNQPQHF	TGTGCCAGCAGCTTAGTAGCCAGTCCTAATCAGCCCCAGCATTTT
TRBV28	TRBJ1-5	.	.	CASSLGGRQPQHF	TGTGCCAGCAGTTTGGGGGGGCGGCAGCCCCAGCATTTT
TRBV18	TRBJ2-7	.	.	CASSPPWGSYEQYF	TGTGCCAGCTCACCACCCTGGGGGTCCTACGAGCAGTACTTC
TRBV11-2	TRBJ2-5	.	TRBD1	CASSISGQGARETQYF	TGTGCCAGCAGCATCTCGGGACAGGGGGCACGGGAGACCCAGTACTTC
TRBV11-3	TRBJ2-1	.	.	CASSAGTVNNEQFF	TGTGCCAGCAGCGCGGGGACTGTAAACAATGAGCAGTTCTTC
TRBV12-2	TRBJ2-1	.	.	CASLTRYNEQFF	TGTGCAAGTCTTACCCGCTACAATGAGCAGTTCTTC
TRBV7-7	TRBJ2-5	.	.	CASSSDVTQYF	TGTGCTAGCAGCTCTGACGTGACCCAGTACTTC
TRBV7-9	TRBJ2-7	.	TRBD1	CASSSGQGGFNEQYF	TGTGCCAGCAGCTCCGGACAGGGGGGATTTAACGAGCAGTACTTC
TRBV19	TRBJ2-7	.	.	CASSGVGGGYEQYF	TGTGCCAGTTCCGGGGTCGGGGGTGGCTACGAGCAGTACTTC
TRBV29-1	TRBJ1-1	.	.	CSVERSMNTEAFF	TGCAGCGTTGAGAGGAGCATGAACACTGAAGCTTTCTTT
TRBV7-2	TRBJ2-3	.	TRBD1	CASSLVAGGRSSTDTQYF	TGTGCCAGCAGCTTAGTAGCAGGGGGCCGCTCTAGCACAGATACGCAGTATTTT
TRBV6-5	TRBJ1-4	.	TRBD1	CASSYSPGTGIYGLFF	TGTGCCAGCAGTTACTCCCCTGGGACAGGGATATACGGACTGTTTTTT
TRBV6-5	TRBJ2-1	.	.	CASTRGGVSYNEQFF	TGTGCCAGCACTCGAGGCGGGGTCTCCTACAATGAGCAGTTCTTC
TRBV29-1	TRBJ2-3	.	.	CSVGPATQYF	TGCAGCGTTGGGCCGGCGACGCAGTATTTT
TRBV7-3	TRBJ2-1	.	TRBD2	CASSSGLAGRGEQFF	TGTGCCAGCAGCTCGGGACTAGCGGGACGGGGTGAGCAGTTCTTC
TRBV4-3	TRBJ2-3	once	.	CASSQSWVSTDTQYF	TGCGCCAGCAGCCAAAGCTGGGTAAGCACAGATACGCAGTATTTT
TRBV7-3	TRBJ2-2	.	TRBD2	CASSLYTSVKAGELFF	TGTGCCAGCAGCTTATATACTAGCGTAAAGGCCGGGGAGCTGTTTTTT
TRBV30	TRBJ2-7	.	.	CAWRPTATYEQYF	TGTGCCTGGAGGCCGACAGCAACCTACGAGCAGTACTTC
TRBV7-2	TRBJ2-3	.	.	CASKRTGGTDTQYF	TGTGCCAGCAAACGGACAGGAGGGACAGATACGCAGTATTTT
TRBV27	TRBJ2-7	.	.	CASTSSPALGHEQYF	TGTGCCAGCACATCCAGCCCGGCCCTTGGCCACGAGCAGTACTTC
TRBV6-1	TRBJ2-2	.	.	CASSEPLQGGITGELFF	TGTGCCAGCAGTGAACCACTGCAGGGAGGTATCACCGGGGAGCTGTTTTTT
TRBV6-1	TRBJ2-1	once	.	CASSEVLSALGGNEQFF	TGTGCCAGCAGTGAAGTTTTAAGCGCCCTAGGCGGCAATGAGCAGTTCTTC
TRBV6-1	TRBJ2-1	.	TRBD1	CASSGAWDRVNEQFF	TGTGCCAGCAGTGGGGCGTGGGACAGGGTCAATGAGCAGTTCTTC
TRBV7-9	TRBJ1-1	.	.	CASSHREDTEAFF	TGTGCCAGCAGCCATAGAGAAGACACTGAAGCTTTCTTT
TRBV11-3	TRBJ2-1	.	.	CASSLAGVNNEQFF	TGTGCCAGCAGCTTAGCCGGGGTTAACAATGAGCAGTTCTTC
TRBV2	TRBJ2-3	.	.	CASSIGLSATDTQYF	TGTGCCAGCAGCATTGGACTCTCGGCTACAGATACGCAGTATTTT
TRBV29-1	TRBJ2-2	.	TRBD2	CSVKTSGRAGGELFF	TGCAGCGTTAAGACTAGCGGGAGGGCAGGCGGGGAGCTGTTTTTT
TRBV6-5	TRBJ2-7	.	TRBD2	CASRPGASGIYEQYF	TGTGCCAGCCGTCCCGGGGCTAGCGGGATCTACGAGCAGTACTTC
TRBV5-6	TRBJ2-3	.	.	CASSLYLESTDTQYF	TGTGCCAGCAGCTTGTACCTAGAAAGCACAGATACGCAGTATTTT
TRBV6-5	TRBJ2-2	.	TRBD2	CASTFLSGRTGELFF	TGTGCCAGCACCTTTCTGAGCGGGAGAACCGGGGAGCTGTTTTTT
TRBV5-5	TRBJ2-1	.	.	CASSLGLASRNEQFF	TGTGCCAGCAGCTTGGGTCTAGCGTCCCGCAATGAGCAGTTCTTC
TRBV18	TRBJ1-6	.	.	CASSPGLNNSPLHF	TGTGCCAGCTCACCGGGACTGAATAATTCACCCCTCCACTTT
TRBV5-4	TRBJ2-3	.	.	CASSSPGTGPSGRMDTQYF	TGTGCCAGCAGCTCACCGGGGACAGGGCCTAGCGGGAGAATGGATACGCAGTATTTT
TRBV19	TRBJ1-4	.	.	CAASGTNNEKLFF	TGTGCCGCATCCGGGACAAATAATGAAAAACTGTTTTTT
TRBV29-1	TRBJ1-2	.	.	CSVPSGVHYGYTF	TGCAGCGTCCCTTCGGGGGTACACTATGGCTACACCTTC
TRBV7-8	TRBJ2-3	.	.	CASSYLRQASPNTQYF	TGTGCCAGCAGCTACCTCCGACAGGCTTCCCCCAATACGCAGTATTTT
TRBV29-1	TRBJ2-1	once	.	CSVADRGPYNEQFF	TGCAGCGTGGCGGACAGAGGCCCGTACAATGAGCAGTTCTTC
TRBV7-2	TRBJ2-1	.	TRBD2	CASSRILAGGNNEQFF	TGTGCCAGCAGCCGAATACTAGCGGGAGGAAACAATGAGCAGTTCTTC
TRBV7-2	TRBJ2-3	.	.	CATTLSVPSADTQYF	TGTGCCACCACCCTCTCGGTGCCGTCCGCAGATACGCAGTATTTT
TRBV4-1	TRBJ2-3	.	.	CASSQGAGTDTQYF	TGCGCCAGCAGCCAGGGCGCGGGTACAGATACGCAGTATTTT
TRBV4-2	TRBJ2-7	few	TRBD2	CASSQTAGLADEQYF	TGTGCCAGCAGCCAAACTGCCGGACTAGCGGACGAGCAGTACTTC
TRBV29-1	TRBJ1-5	.	TRBD1	CSVSVGQGGNQPQHF	TGCAGCGTTTCCGTCGGACAGGGGGGGAATCAGCCCCAGCATTTT
TRBV5-5	TRBJ2-5	.	TRBD1	CASSGTGGQETQYF	TGTGCCAGCAGCGGGACAGGGGGACAAGAGACCCAGTACTTC
TRBV7-6	TRBJ2-1	once	.	CASTNGGGGRNNEQFF	TGTGCCAGCACCAATGGAGGGGGCGGCAGAAACAATGAGCAGTTCTTC